Listed here is a single T cell receptor beta chain. What it recognizes is unknown. One entry per CDR3 protein, called by TCRdb with MiXCR from the 5' RACE reads. This table holds about 920,000 distinct CDR3 sequences, approximately 13% found once. Healthy Caucasians were all of the donors. This sample was included in a study of identical twins. Per the germline V gene, CDR1 is SNHLY and CDR2 is FYNNEI. The CDR3 runs to 13 residues. Between the trimmed V and J ends, which lost 10 bases and 0 bases, there was a span of 10 bases. General observations from the study: It was cross-sectional statistical analysis, not following the same donors, that the conclusions relied on. Models underestimated how often monozygotic twins shared out-of-frame TCR alpha. Out-of-frame alpha sequences shared by twins showed excess low generation probability.

The same sample was also used in a study of yellow fever vaccine responses in identical twins.

This sequence joins TRBV2 and TRBJ2-1; D gene unclear. This sequence was found in a young woman in good health. Source material: PBMCs. The CDR3 DNA sequence: TGTGCCAACCGTCTCAGCTCCTACAATGAGCAGTTCTTC. Translated: CANRLSSYNEQFF. Combining the CDR3 with reference TRBV2 and TRBJ2-1 gives the whole variable domain EPEVTQTPSHQVTQMGQEVILRCVPISNHLYFYWYRQILGQKVEFLVSFYNNEISEKSEIFDDQFSVERPDGSNFTLKIRSTKLEDSAMYFCANRLSSYNEQFFGPGTRLTVL.